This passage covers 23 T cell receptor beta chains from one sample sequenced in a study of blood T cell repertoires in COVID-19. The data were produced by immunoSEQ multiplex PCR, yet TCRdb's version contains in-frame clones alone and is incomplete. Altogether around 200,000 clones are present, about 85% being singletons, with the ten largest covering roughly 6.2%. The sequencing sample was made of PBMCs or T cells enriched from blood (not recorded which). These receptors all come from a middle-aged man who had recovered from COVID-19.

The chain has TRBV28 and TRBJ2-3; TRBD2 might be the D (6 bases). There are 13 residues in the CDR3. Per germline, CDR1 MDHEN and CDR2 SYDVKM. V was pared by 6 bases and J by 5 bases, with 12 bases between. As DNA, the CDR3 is TGTGCCAGCAGAAGGAGGGAGGTAGATACGCAGTATTTT. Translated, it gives CASRRREVDTQYF.

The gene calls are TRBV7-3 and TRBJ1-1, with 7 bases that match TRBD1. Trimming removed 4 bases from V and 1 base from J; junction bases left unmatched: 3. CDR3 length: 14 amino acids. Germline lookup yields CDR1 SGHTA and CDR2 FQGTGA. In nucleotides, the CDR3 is TGTGCCAGCAGCTCGCAGGGGGGGAACACTGAAGCTTTCTTT. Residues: CASSSQGGNTEAFF.

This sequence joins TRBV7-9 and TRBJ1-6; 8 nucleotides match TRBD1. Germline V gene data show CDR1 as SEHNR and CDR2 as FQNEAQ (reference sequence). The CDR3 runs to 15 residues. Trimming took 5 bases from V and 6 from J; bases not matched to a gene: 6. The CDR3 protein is CASSPPGQVNSPLHF. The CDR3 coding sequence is TGTGCCAGCAGCCCCCCGGGACAGGTTAATTCACCCCTCCACTTT.

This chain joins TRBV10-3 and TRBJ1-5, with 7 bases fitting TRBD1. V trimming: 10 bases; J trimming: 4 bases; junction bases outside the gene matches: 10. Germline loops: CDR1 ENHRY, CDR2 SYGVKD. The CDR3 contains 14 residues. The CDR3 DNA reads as TGTGCCACCACAGGGGAAATTGGGAATCAGCCCCAGCATTTT. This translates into CATTGEIGNQPQHF.

CDR3 region: CASSSSGVGPYEQYF. CDR3 in DNA: TGTGCCAGCAGCTCCAGCGGTGTTGGCCCCTACGAGCAGTACTTC. This chain links TRBV11-2 with TRBJ2-7; tentative D call: TRBD2 (5 bases). Trimming cost V 4 bases and J 2 bases, with 15 bases left between them. This CDR3 has 15 residues. Germline CDR1 is SGHAT and CDR2 is FQNNGV.

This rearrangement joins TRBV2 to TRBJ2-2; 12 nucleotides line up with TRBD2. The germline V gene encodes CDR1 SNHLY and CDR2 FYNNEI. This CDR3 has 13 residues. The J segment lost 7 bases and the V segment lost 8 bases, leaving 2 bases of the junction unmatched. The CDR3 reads CASLAGGNGELFF. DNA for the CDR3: TGTGCCAGCCTAGCGGGAGGGAACGGGGAGCTGTTTTTT.

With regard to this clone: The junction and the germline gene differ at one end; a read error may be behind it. In nucleotides, the CDR3 is TGTGCTAGCAGCCTAACCTTCGGGACATCCTACAATGAGCAGTTCTTC. It codes for CASSLTFGTSYNEQFF. V is TRBV7-7 and J is TRBJ2-1; possible D gene TRBD1, 6 bases. Per germline, CDR1 SSHAT and CDR2 FNYEAQ (reference sequence). The CDR3 contains 16 residues.

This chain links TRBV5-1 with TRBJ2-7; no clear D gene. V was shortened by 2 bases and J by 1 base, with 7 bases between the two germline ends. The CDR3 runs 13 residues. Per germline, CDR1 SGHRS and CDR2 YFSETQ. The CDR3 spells CASSFSGSYEQYF. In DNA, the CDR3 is TGCGCCAGCAGCTTTTCAGGATCCTACGAGCAGTACTTC.

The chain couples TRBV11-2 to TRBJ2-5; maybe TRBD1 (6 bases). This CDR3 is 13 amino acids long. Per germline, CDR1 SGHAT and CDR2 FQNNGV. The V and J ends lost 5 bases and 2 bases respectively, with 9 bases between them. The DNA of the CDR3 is TGTGCCAGCAGCGCACAGGGTCAAGAGACCCAGTACTTC. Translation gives CASSAQGQETQYF.

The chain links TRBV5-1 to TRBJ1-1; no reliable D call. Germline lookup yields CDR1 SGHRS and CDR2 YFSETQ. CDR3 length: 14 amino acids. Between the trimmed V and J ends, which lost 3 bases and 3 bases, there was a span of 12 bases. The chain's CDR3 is CASSSSPGYTEAFF. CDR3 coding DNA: TGCGCCAGCAGCTCCTCCCCAGGTTACACTGAAGCTTTCTTT.

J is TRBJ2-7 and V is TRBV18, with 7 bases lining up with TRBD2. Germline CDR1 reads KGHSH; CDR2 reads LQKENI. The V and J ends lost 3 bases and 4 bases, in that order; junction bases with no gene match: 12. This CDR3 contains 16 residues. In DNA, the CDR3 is TGTGCCAGCTCACCTCCTAAGGGCGGGAGAGGGTACGAGCAGTACTTC. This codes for CASSPPKGGRGYEQYF.

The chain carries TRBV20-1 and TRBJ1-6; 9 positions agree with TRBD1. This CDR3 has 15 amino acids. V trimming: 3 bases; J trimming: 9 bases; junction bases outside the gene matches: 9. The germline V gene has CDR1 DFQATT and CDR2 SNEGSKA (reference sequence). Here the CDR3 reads CSASMAGQGRSPLHF. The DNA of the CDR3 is TGCAGTGCTAGTATGGCCGGACAGGGGCGTTCACCCCTCCACTTT.

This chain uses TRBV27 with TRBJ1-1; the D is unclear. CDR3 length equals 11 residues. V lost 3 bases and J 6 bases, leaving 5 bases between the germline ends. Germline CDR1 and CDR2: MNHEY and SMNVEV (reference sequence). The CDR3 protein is CASSFGAEAFF. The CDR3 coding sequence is TGTGCCAGCAGTTTCGGGGCTGAAGCTTTCTTT.

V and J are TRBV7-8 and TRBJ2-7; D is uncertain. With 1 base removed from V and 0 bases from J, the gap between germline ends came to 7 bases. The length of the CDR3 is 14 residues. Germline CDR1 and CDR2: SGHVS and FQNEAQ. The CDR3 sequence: CASSLVRSSYEQYF. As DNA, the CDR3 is TGTGCCAGCAGCTTAGTACGTAGCTCCTACGAGCAGTACTTC.

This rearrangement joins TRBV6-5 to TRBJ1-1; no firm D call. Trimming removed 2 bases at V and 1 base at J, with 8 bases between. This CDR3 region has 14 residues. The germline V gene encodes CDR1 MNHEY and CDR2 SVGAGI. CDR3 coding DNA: TGTGCCAGCAGTTACGCAACAGCGAACACTGAAGCTTTCTTT. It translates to CASSYATANTEAFF.

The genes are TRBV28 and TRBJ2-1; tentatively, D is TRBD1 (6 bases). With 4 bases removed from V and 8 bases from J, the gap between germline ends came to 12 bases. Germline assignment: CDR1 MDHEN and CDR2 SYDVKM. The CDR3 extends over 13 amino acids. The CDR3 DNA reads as TGTGCCAGCAGTTCAAATACAGGGCATGAGCAGTTCTTC. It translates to CASSSNTGHEQFF.

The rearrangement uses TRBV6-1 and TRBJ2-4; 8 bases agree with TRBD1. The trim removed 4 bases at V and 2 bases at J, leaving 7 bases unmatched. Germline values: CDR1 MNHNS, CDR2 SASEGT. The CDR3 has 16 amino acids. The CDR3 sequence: CASSVQGARTKNIQYF. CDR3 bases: TGTGCCAGCAGTGTCCAGGGGGCGCGAACCAAAAACATTCAGTACTTC.

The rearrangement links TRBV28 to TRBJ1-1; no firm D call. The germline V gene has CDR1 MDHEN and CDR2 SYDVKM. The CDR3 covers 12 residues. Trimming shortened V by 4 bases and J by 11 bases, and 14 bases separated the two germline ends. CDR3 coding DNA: TGTGCCAGCAGTTCCACAGCTACTCGGGCTTTCTTT. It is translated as CASSSTATRAFF.

CDR3 sequence: CASSSTGREPQHF. Here the CDR3 DNA reads TGTGCCAGCAGTTCGACGGGGAGGGAGCCCCAGCATTTT. The J gene is TRBJ1-5, the V gene TRBV12-3 or TRBV12-4; no clear D gene. Trimming took 4 bases from V and 8 from J, leaving 12 bases between them. The CDR3 is 13 amino acids.

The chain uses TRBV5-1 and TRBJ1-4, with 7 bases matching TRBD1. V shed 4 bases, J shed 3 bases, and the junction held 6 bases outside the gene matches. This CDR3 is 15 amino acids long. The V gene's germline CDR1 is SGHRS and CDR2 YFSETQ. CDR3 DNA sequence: TGCGCCAGCAGCCCACGACAGGGAGCTAATGAAAAACTGTTTTTT. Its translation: CASSPRQGANEKLFF.

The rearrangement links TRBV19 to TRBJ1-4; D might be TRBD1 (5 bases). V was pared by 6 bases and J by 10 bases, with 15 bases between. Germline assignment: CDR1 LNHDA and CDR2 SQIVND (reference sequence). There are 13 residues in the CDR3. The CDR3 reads CASRVQGPGKLFF. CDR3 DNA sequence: TGTGCCAGTAGGGTTCAGGGTCCCGGAAAACTGTTTTTT. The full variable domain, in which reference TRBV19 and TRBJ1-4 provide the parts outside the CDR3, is DGGITQSPKYLFRKEGQNVTLSCEQNLNHDAMYWYRQDPGQGLRLIYYSQIVNDFQKGDIAEGYSVSREKKESFPLTVTSAQKNPTAFYLCASRVQGPGKLFFGSGTQLSVL.

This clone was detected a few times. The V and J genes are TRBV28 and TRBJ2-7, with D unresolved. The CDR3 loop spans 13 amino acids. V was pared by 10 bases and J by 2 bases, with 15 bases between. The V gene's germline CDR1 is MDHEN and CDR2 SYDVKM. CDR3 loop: CATRLSTTYEQYF. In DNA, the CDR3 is TGTGCCACCCGACTCAGTACAACCTACGAGCAGTACTTC.

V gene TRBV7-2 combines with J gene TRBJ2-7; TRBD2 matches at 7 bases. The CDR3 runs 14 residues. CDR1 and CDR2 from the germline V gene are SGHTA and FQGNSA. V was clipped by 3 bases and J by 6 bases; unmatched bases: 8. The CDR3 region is CASSLGGRGSEQYF. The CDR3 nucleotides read TGTGCCAGCAGCTTGGGCGGGAGAGGTAGCGAGCAGTACTTC.